The T cell receptor beta chain under discussion was sequenced for a study of blood T cell repertoires in COVID-19. Study details: From T cells, B-cell-depleted T cells, or PBMCs came the material, which was cDNA or gDNA.

The junction had 2 bases not matched to a gene; V was cut back by 4 bases and J by 1 base. The CDR3 has 14 amino acids. The V gene's germline CDR1 is SGHRS and CDR2 YFSETQ. For this clone: In the same sample, other DNA sequences code for this CDR3.

Assay used: immunoSEQ multiplex PCR; TCRdb lists only in-frame clones, some missing. The sample contains 90,000 to 95,000 clones, 85% to 90% of which appear only once. The rearrangement links TRBV5-1 to TRBJ2-1; 7 positions agree with TRBD1. The sequence was obtained from a woman of 80 years or more with active COVID-19. Sequencing was carried out using peripheral blood. The CDR3 DNA reads as TGCGCCAGCAGCCCGGGACAGTCCTACAATGAGCAGTTCTTC. This encodes CASSPGQSYNEQFF.